The 15 T cell receptor beta chains below all came from one sample that was sequenced in a study of cytomegalovirus exposure and HLA in healthy donors. Primers for the PCR totalled 60 Vbeta and 13 Jbeta. The method was immunoSEQ multiplex PCR; TCRdb's version includes in-frame clones alone and lacks a portion of them. The profile covers some 200,000 clones, with around three quarters appearing a single time and less than 20% taken by the ten largest. The specimen sequenced was PBMCs. The origin of the receptors is a middle-aged man in good health and CMV-seronegative.

The rearrangement uses TRBV15 and TRBJ1-2, with D unresolved. The CDR3 length is 12 residues. V gave up 5 bases and J gave up 8 bases, with 12 bases separating them. Per the germline V gene, CDR1 is LNHNV and CDR2 is YYDKDF (reference sequence). Here the CDR3 DNA reads TGTGCCACCAGCCCTGCTTCGGGGGGCTACACCTTC. Translated: CATSPASGGYTF.

V usage is TRBV7-9 and J usage is TRBJ1-2; no clear D. CDR3 size: 13 residues. The ends were cut back, 0 bases at V and 4 bases at J, with 6 bases in the middle. The germline gives CDR1 SEHNR, CDR2 FQNEAQ (reference sequence). CDR3 residues: CASSLAGSYGYTF. CDR3 DNA: TGTGCCAGCAGCTTAGCGGGCAGCTATGGCTACACCTTC.

This clone appeared a few times. The chain combines TRBV7-9 with TRBJ2-5, with TRBD1 identical over 7 bases. The CDR3 has 14 amino acids. Per germline, CDR1 SEHNR and CDR2 FQNEAQ (reference sequence). The trim removed 6 bases at V and 5 bases at J, leaving 9 bases unmatched. In DNA form, the CDR3 reads TGTGCCAGCAGTTATTCGGGACAGCTGGAGACCCAGTACTTC. As protein: CASSYSGQLETQYF.

This clone has just a few counts. J is TRBJ2-3 and V is TRBV5-4; 9 bases align to TRBD1. The CDR3 spans 16 residues. V lost 3 bases and J lost 2; bases outside the gene matches: 7. The germline V gene has CDR1 SGHNT and CDR2 YYREEE (reference sequence). This chain's CDR3 is CASSSRHRGHTDTQYF. The DNA of the CDR3 is TGTGCCAGCAGCTCAAGGCACAGGGGGCACACAGATACGCAGTATTTT.

The chain is built from TRBV4-2 and TRBJ2-5, with 10 bases that match TRBD2. The CDR3 has 16 residues. Per germline, CDR1 LGHNA and CDR2 YNFKEQ. V dropped 0 bases and J dropped 7; count of bases not matched to a gene: 8. The DNA for the CDR3 is TGTGCCAGCAGCCAAGATCCCAGCGGGGGGGCCGGGACCCAGTACTTC. Residues: CASSQDPSGGAGTQYF.

This chain links TRBV7-9 with TRBJ2-2; 8 bases match TRBD2. From germline, CDR1 is SEHNR and CDR2 FQNEAQ (reference sequence). The V segment lost 5 bases and the J segment 7 bases; nucleotides outside the gene matches: 9. This CDR3 is 15 amino acids long. CDR3 DNA sequence: TGTGCCAGCAGCCCTCCGGGACTAGGCCACGGGGAGCTGTTTTTT. Its translation: CASSPPGLGHGELFF.

This sequence joins TRBV27 and TRBJ1-2; 9 bases line up with TRBD1. V lost 3 bases and J lost 1; bases outside the gene matches: 3. The germline CDR1 and CDR2 sequences are MNHEY and SMNVEV (reference sequence). The CDR3 spans 15 residues. The CDR3 protein is CASSLGTGFNYGYTF. CDR3 nucleotide sequence: TGTGCCAGCAGTTTGGGGACAGGGTTTAACTATGGCTACACCTTC.

This chain links TRBV4-3 with TRBJ2-7; D unresolved. V lost 1 base to trimming and J lost 0 bases, with 7 bases between them. This CDR3 region has 14 residues. Germline loops: CDR1 LGHNA, CDR2 YSLEER. The CDR3 spells CASSQVRNSYEQYF. For the CDR3, the DNA is TGCGCCAGCAGCCAAGTCCGTAACTCCTACGAGCAGTACTTC.

The chain recombines TRBV9 with TRBJ1-2, with D unresolved. The V gene's germline CDR1 is SGDLS and CDR2 YYNGEE. Trimming took 4 bases from V and 2 from J, leaving 6 bases between them. The CDR3 runs 12 residues. The CDR3 loop is CASSPMNYGYTF. The DNA for the CDR3 is TGTGCCAGCAGCCCCATGAACTATGGCTACACCTTC.

The V call is TRBV18, the J call TRBJ1-6; D is unclear. The V gene's germline CDR1 is KGHSH and CDR2 LQKENI. There are 15 residues in the CDR3. Trimming stripped 3 bases from V and 7 bases from J, with 13 bases between. CDR3 sequence: CASSPQFGQNSPLHF. CDR3 nucleotide sequence: TGTGCCAGCTCACCGCAATTCGGTCAAAATTCACCCCTCCACTTT.

This sequence joins TRBV9 and TRBJ2-1; 9 bases match TRBD2. The CDR3 runs to 13 residues. V was pared by 8 bases and J by 5 bases, with 5 bases of the junction left unmatched. Germline assignment: CDR1 SGDLS and CDR2 YYNGEE. The CDR3 sequence: CASEGGGDNEQFF. The CDR3 nucleotides read TGTGCCAGTGAGGGCGGGGGGGACAATGAGCAGTTCTTC.

This chain links TRBV2 with TRBJ2-3; 10 nucleotides align to TRBD2. CDR1 is SNHLY, CDR2 FYNNEI, per germline. The CDR3 extends over 16 amino acids. V gave up 5 bases and J gave up 1 base; unmatched junction bases: 6. Here the CDR3 reads CASSSPSGSRTDTQYF. The CDR3 nucleotides are TGTGCCAGCAGTTCACCTAGCGGGAGCCGCACAGATACGCAGTATTTT.

This chain links TRBV29-1 with TRBJ1-5, with unresolved D. CDR1 and CDR2 (germline): SQVTM, ANQGSEA. This CDR3 spans 13 amino acids. V lost 4 bases and J lost 5, with 12 bases in between. The CDR3 coding sequence is TGCAGCGTTGGGGAGAGGAAGGATCAGCCCCAGCATTTT. It is translated as CSVGERKDQPQHF. The full variable domain, completed using reference TRBV29-1 and TRBJ1-5, is SAVISQKPSRDICQRGTSLTIQCQVDSQVTMMFWYRQQPGQSLTLIATANQGSEATYESGFVIDKFPISRPNLTFSTLTVSNMSPEDSSIYLCSVGERKDQPQHFGDGTRLSIL.

The rearrangement uses TRBV6-1 and TRBJ1-5; 7 bases align to TRBD1. The CDR3 covers 14 residues. Germline V gene lookup returns CDR1 MNHNS and CDR2 SASEGT. J was trimmed by 2 bases and V by 5 bases; bases with no gene match: 3. This CDR3 reads CASSLGTGNQPQHF. The CDR3, as DNA: TGTGCCAGCAGTCTAGGGACAGGCAATCAGCCCCAGCATTTT.

This rearrangement joins TRBV5-1 to TRBJ2-5, with TRBD1 identical over 9 bases. CDR1 and CDR2 from the germline V gene are SGHRS and YFSETQ. The CDR3 covers 16 residues. The trim removed 2 bases at V and 2 bases at J, leaving 7 bases unmatched. The CDR3 loop reads CASSFDGQGWQETQYF. As DNA, the CDR3 is TGCGCCAGCAGCTTTGACGGACAGGGGTGGCAAGAGACCCAGTACTTC.